This T cell receptor beta chain was captured in a study of T cell repertoires in cytomegalovirus infection (dated by TCRdb to between 2017 and 2020). Describing the broader study: Recently identified HLA-C-restricted CMV epitopes, whose presentation resists viral immunomodulation, were targeted by peptide stimulations together with well-studied HLA-B-restricted epitopes. Donor HLA type was relevant to the analysis, as public TCR beta signatures indicated carriage of CMV infection together with the matching HLA type.

Per the publication, the treatment or condition label means: in vitro stimulation with specific CMV peptide epitopes to enrich CMV-specific T cells. The CDR3 covers 15 residues, taking in both the cysteine and the phenylalanine. Only the CDR3 region is kept as DNA, spanning 45 bases read in frame from base 1. Sequences SGHTA (CDR1) and FQGTGA (CDR2) are obtained from the germline V gene. V and J are truncated by 8 bases and 2 bases respectively, leaving an intervening sequence of 17 bases. TCRdb shows the sequencer as Illumina HiSeq 1500. TCRdb trimmed public reads at Q25 via fastp, called clones via MiXCR and kept in-frame beta chains. Records with the same CDR3 protein are collapsed into one entry carrying the most frequent genes and DNA. Counted in this sample were hundreds of thousands of distinct CDR3 sequences; 31% of them appeared once. Around an eighth of the sample comes from the top ten.

Paper-wide results and their limitations: In both this cohort and an independent roughly 350-donor cohort, the cumulative frequency of public TCR beta family members distinguished carriers of CMV infection plus the relevant HLA type. In the ex vivo response, HLA-C-restricted CMV-specific TCR beta clonotypes were dominant, and in two of eight donors the single most frequent clonotype came from this HLA-C-restricted group.

In its sample, this clonotype was seen many times. Its antigen target is currently unknown. No base-level quality is on record; no much larger clone is a single base apart. Sequenced here: cultured CD8+ T cells from PBMCs, sampled from culture after CMV antigen stimulation. The chain was built from TRBV7-3 and TRBJ2-3; the D gene cannot be resolved reliably. This TCR came from a human donor in good health (CMV status not recorded). Some clones in this sample may be carry-over from other donors' samples. CDR3 sequence: CASSLGSFSTDTQYF. The DNA reads TGTGCCAGCTCCTTAGGATCCTTTTCCACAGATACGCAGTATTTT.